The clone carrying this T cell receptor (beta chain) appeared a few times. Averaging about 116 mL, one heparinised blood draw was given by each donor. Sorting with CD45RO/CCR7/CD25/CD127/CD95/CD27 yielded naive, central memory, regulatory and stem-like memory CD4+ cells. The data derive from a study of beta chain features in type 1 diabetes. Study at large: Similarity in age, gender and cell yields was seen between patients and healthy donors.

Expressed TCRB transcripts were sequenced after all isolated RNA was converted to cDNA. Sequenced by immunoSEQ multiplex PCR; TCRdb stores in-frame clones only, minus some. Among some 150,000 clones, roughly 10% were seen once, and the ten largest hold 0.65%. Per the germline V gene, CDR1 is SGHTA and CDR2 is FQGNSA. Germline trimming cut 2 bases from V and 7 bases from J; bases unmatched to any gene: 7. The CDR3 is 15 residues long. Specimen: central memory CD4+ T cells from blood. The receptor was isolated from a middle-aged woman in good health. V usage is TRBV7-2 and J usage is TRBJ2-1; 8 nucleotides line up with TRBD2. CDR3 sequence (DNA): TGTGCCAGCAGCTTACTCGGGGGGGCTGGGAATGAGCAGTTCTTC. This sequence encodes CASSLLGGAGNEQFF.